The 27 T cell receptor beta chains given below trace back to one sample, sequenced in a study of post-analysis software for immune sequencing data. The antigens these receptors bind are not known. Study conclusions and caveats: Patients used about five TRBV segments, including TRBV5-6, TRBV5-1 and TRBV20-1, more often than controls.

Incorporated into the TCR beta cDNA libraries were unique molecular identifiers, which served to reduce PCR and sequencing biases. MiXCR, applied by TCRdb to the PCR reads, yields one record per CDR3 protein. Counted here are about 680,000 distinct CDR3 sequences, roughly three fifths occurring once; the ten biggest clones make up about 10%. The sample comprised blood. The source is a girl aged 2-15 years with multiple sclerosis.

V is TRBV6-2 or TRBV6-3 and J is TRBJ2-2; TRBD2 matches at 9 bases. This CDR3 is built from 16 residues. V was pared by 5 bases and J by 7 bases, with 11 bases of the junction left unmatched. The V gene's germline CDR1 is MNHEY and CDR2 SVGEGT. The CDR3: CASSPGTSRRIGELFF. The CDR3 region has the DNA TGTGCCAGCAGTCCCGGGACTAGCAGGAGAATCGGGGAGCTGTTTTTT.

Regarding this clonotype: One end of the junction varies from germline; a read error may be responsible. J is TRBJ2-1 and V is TRBV5-6; the D gene could be TRBD1 or TRBD2 (6 bases each). The CDR3 runs to 14 residues. Germline CDR1 reads SGHDT; CDR2 reads YYEEEE. The CDR3 nucleotides read TGTGCCAGCAGTTTGGTTAGGGGGGCGCATGAGCAGTTCTTC. This codes for CASSLVRGAHEQFF.

The V call is TRBV12-3 or TRBV12-4, the J call TRBJ1-2; D uncertain. V was pared by 8 bases and J by 3 bases, with 10 bases between. The CDR3 runs to 12 residues. CDR3 coding DNA: TGTGCCAGCGGACGACTGGACTATGGCTACACCTTC. It yields the protein CASGRLDYGYTF.

V usage is TRBV5-1 and J usage is TRBJ2-5; D possibly corresponds to TRBD1 (6 bases). V lost 1 base, J lost 2 bases, and 15 bases lay in between. Looked up from germline, CDR1 is SGHRS and CDR2 is YFSETQ. The CDR3 consists of 16 residues. The CDR3 loop is CASSLPSGTRQETQYF. CDR3 DNA: TGCGCCAGCAGCTTGCCCTCCGGGACAAGGCAAGAGACCCAGTACTTC.

This clonotype was picked up a small number of times. V is TRBV29-1 and J is TRBJ2-1; the match to TRBD2 covers 9 bases. Germline V lookup: CDR1 SQVTM, CDR2 ANQGSEA. The CDR3 totals 12 residues. V shed 6 bases, J shed 9 bases, and the junction held 6 bases outside the gene matches. The CDR3 sequence: CSVVSGRPEQFF. CDR3 nucleotides: TGCAGCGTGGTTAGCGGGAGACCTGAGCAGTTCTTC.

The chain combines TRBV7-9 with TRBJ1-2, with D hard to call. Trimming took 3 bases from V and 4 from J, leaving 9 bases between them. CDR3 length: 13 amino acids. From germline, CDR1 is SEHNR and CDR2 FQNEAQ (reference sequence). CDR3 protein: CASSLRLSYGYTF. In DNA, the CDR3 is TGTGCCAGCAGCTTGAGGCTATCCTATGGCTACACCTTC.

V usage is TRBV13 and J usage is TRBJ1-5; possible D gene TRBD1, 5 bases. CDR3 length equals 16 residues. Germline values: CDR1 PRHDT, CDR2 FYEKMQ (reference sequence). Trimming took 0 bases from V and 3 from J, leaving 12 bases between them. CDR3 sequence reads: CASSLGGYGANQPQHF. The CDR3, as DNA: TGTGCCAGCAGCTTAGGTGGTTACGGGGCCAATCAGCCCCAGCATTTT.

The chain employs TRBV4-3 and TRBJ2-3; 9 bases agree with TRBD1. Germline V CDR1 and CDR2: LGHNA, YSLEER. Trimming cost V 4 bases and J 8 bases; bases outside gene matches: 13. The CDR3 runs to 16 residues. The CDR3 DNA is TGCGCCAGCAGCCGGTTAGGACAGGGGAAGCGCCTTACGCAGTATTTT. It codes for CASSRLGQGKRLTQYF.

The genes are TRBV7-2 and TRBJ1-2; 9 bases align to TRBD1. CDR1 and CDR2 from the germline V gene are SGHTA and FQGNSA. J lost 10 bases, V lost 3 bases, and 12 bases had no gene match. This CDR3 is built from 15 residues. The DNA for the CDR3 is TGTGCCAGCAGCTTCGGGGGACAGGGAGGGAGTAACTACACCTTC. Protein: CASSFGGQGGSNYTF. Looking up the rest from reference TRBV7-2 and TRBJ1-2 gives the full variable domain: GAGVSQSPSNKVTEKGKDVELRCDPISGHTALYWYRQSLGQGLEFLIYFQGNSAPDKSGLPSDRFSAERTGGSVSTLTIQRTQQEDSAVYLCASSFGGQGGSNYTFGSGTRLTVV.

This clonotype was detected only a few times. The chain carries TRBV12-3 or TRBV12-4 and TRBJ1-5, with 7 bases that match TRBD1. V was clipped by 6 bases and J by 3 bases; unmatched bases: 5. The CDR3 runs 14 residues. CDR3 loop: CASSRTGYNQPQHF. CDR3 coding DNA: TGTGCCAGCAGCCGGACAGGTTACAATCAGCCCCAGCATTTT.

This chain links TRBV29-1 with TRBJ2-5; no clear D gene. V was shortened by 6 bases and J by 2 bases, with 19 bases between the two germline ends. CDR3 length: 15 residues. Germline loops: CDR1 SQVTM, CDR2 ANQGSEA. CDR3 sequence: CSVHTTRVGQETQYF. CDR3 nucleotide sequence: TGCAGCGTCCACACTACAAGGGTAGGGCAAGAGACCCAGTACTTC.

The rearrangement links TRBV5-1 to TRBJ2-5; TRBD2 aligns across 10 bases. CDR3 length: 15 residues. Germline values: CDR1 SGHRS, CDR2 YFSETQ. V lost 3 bases to trimming and J lost 4 bases; unmatched junction nucleotides: 6. CDR3 amino acids: CASSSTSGIGETQYF. The CDR3 DNA sequence: TGCGCCAGCAGCTCTACTAGCGGGATAGGAGAGACCCAGTACTTC.

The rearrangement uses TRBV2 and TRBJ1-6; 9 bases are a match to TRBD1. CDR3 length: 14 amino acids. J gave up 9 bases and V 6 bases, and 6 bases lay outside the gene matches. Germline V lookup: CDR1 SNHLY, CDR2 FYNNEI. CDR3 coding DNA: TGTGCCAGCAGCGGGGGACAGGGTAGTTCACCCCTCCACTTT. Encoded protein: CASSGGQGSSPLHF.

This clonotype was counted a few times. This chain connects TRBV29-1 to TRBJ2-1, with D possibly matching TRBD1 (5 bases). V was clipped by 3 bases and J by 7 bases, with 16 bases between them. The germline V gene has CDR1 SQVTM and CDR2 ANQGSEA. This CDR3 comprises 14 residues. The CDR3 reads CSVDAQGNWNEQFF. The CDR3 DNA follows: TGCAGCGTTGACGCCCAGGGCAATTGGAATGAGCAGTTCTTC.

This clonotype was detected only once. CDR3 amino acids: CASSGWWGEDSNQPQHF. The CDR3 bases are TGTGCCAGCAGTGGGTGGTGGGGGGAAGATAGCAATCAGCCCCAGCATTTT. The chain employs TRBV27 and TRBJ1-5, with D perhaps TRBD1 (5 bases). Germline V gives CDR1 MNHEY, CDR2 SMNVEV (reference sequence). V lost 5 bases and J 0 bases, leaving 17 bases between the germline ends. The CDR3 length is 17 residues.

CDR3 loop: CSVVGSTDTQYF. CDR3 sequence (DNA): TGCAGCGTTGTGGGTAGCACAGATACGCAGTATTTT. The V call is TRBV29-1, the J call TRBJ2-3; no reliable D call. The CDR3 is made up of 12 amino acids. The germline V gene encodes CDR1 SQVTM and CDR2 ANQGSEA. V was clipped by 4 bases and J by 0 bases, with 5 bases between them.

This clonotype has only one observation. The CDR3 here is CASSPRGDNYGYTF. CDR3 coding DNA: TGTGCCAGCAGCCCCAGGGGGGATAACTATGGCTACACCTTC. This rearrangement joins TRBV7-2 to TRBJ1-2; 7 nucleotides align to TRBD1. After removal of 5 bases from V and 1 base from J, the junction contained 4 bases not matched to a gene. This CDR3 has 14 amino acids. The V gene's germline CDR1 is SGHTA and CDR2 FQGNSA.

The chain employs TRBV4-2 and TRBJ2-4; D is possibly TRBD2 (6 bases). The germline V gene encodes CDR1 LGHNA and CDR2 YNFKEQ. Trimming pared 1 base from V and 0 bases from J, leaving 10 bases between. This CDR3 is built from 16 residues. The CDR3 loop is CASSQGGDLAKNIQYF. CDR3 nucleotide sequence: TGTGCCAGCAGCCAAGGAGGGGACTTAGCCAAAAACATTCAGTACTTC.

The rearrangement uses TRBV29-1 and TRBJ1-2; 7 bases are shared with TRBD1. There are 17 residues in the CDR3. Germline loops: CDR1 SQVTM, CDR2 ANQGSEA. Trimming at V came to 0 bases and at J to 5 bases, leaving 15 bases not matched to a gene. This chain's CDR3 is CSVEEPTRQGIGYGYTF. In nucleotides, the CDR3 is TGCAGCGTTGAAGAGCCGACCAGACAGGGAATTGGGTATGGCTACACCTTC.

The chain links TRBV6-6 to TRBJ1-4; perhaps TRBD1 as D (5 bases). V was trimmed by 6 bases and J by 8 bases, leaving 16 bases between them. CDR3 length: 14 amino acids. Germline lookup yields CDR1 MNHNY and CDR2 SVGAGI (reference sequence). The CDR3 loop is CASSAGRGREKLFF. The CDR3 region has the DNA TGTGCCAGCAGCGCCGGGAGGGGCAGGGAAAAACTGTTTTTT.

This rearrangement joins TRBV6-6 to TRBJ1-1; TRBD1 is a possible D gene (5 bases). V was trimmed by 5 bases and J by 1 base, leaving 8 bases between them. Per germline, CDR1 MNHNY and CDR2 SVGAGI (reference sequence). The CDR3 is 13 residues long. The CDR3, as DNA: TGTGCCAGCAGTGTCCAGGGGAACACTGAAGCTTTCTTT. This translates into CASSVQGNTEAFF.

The rearrangement links TRBV5-6 to TRBJ2-5; D remains unclear. With 2 bases removed from V and 5 bases from J, the gap between germline ends came to 13 bases. The germline V gene encodes CDR1 SGHDT and CDR2 YYEEEE. The CDR3 runs 14 residues. CDR3 sequence (DNA): TGTGCCAGCAGCTTATCAAGGGTTGGGGAGACCCAGTACTTC. As protein: CASSLSRVGETQYF.

This chain connects TRBV18 to TRBJ1-2; TRBD1 is a possible D gene (6 bases). The CDR3 runs 16 residues. CDR1 and CDR2 (germline): KGHSH, LQKENI. V lost 2 bases, J lost 8 bases, and 21 bases lay in between. CDR3 in amino acids: CASSPTQGLERNGYTF. The CDR3 bases are TGTGCCAGCTCACCAACACAGGGACTGGAGAGGAACGGCTACACCTTC.

The chain joins TRBV3-1 to TRBJ1-5; possible D gene TRBD1, 5 bases. CDR3 length: 17 amino acids. Looked up from germline, CDR1 is LGHDT and CDR2 is YNNKEL (reference sequence). V was trimmed by 1 base and J by 1 base, leaving 14 bases between them. The CDR3 loop is CASSQGTQTPSNQPQHF. CDR3 in DNA: TGTGCCAGCAGCCAAGGGACACAAACCCCCAGCAATCAGCCCCAGCATTTT.

This chain connects TRBV7-8 to TRBJ1-1, with D unclear. Trimming cost V 5 bases and J 0 bases, with 7 bases left between them. The CDR3 extends over 13 amino acids. Germline CDR1 reads SGHVS; CDR2 reads FQNEAQ. DNA of the CDR3: TGTGCCAGCAGCGGCTACCTGAACACTGAAGCTTTCTTT. Translated: CASSGYLNTEAFF.

About this clonotype itself: At one boundary the junction diverges from the germline segment, which might be a read error. The chain uses TRBV11-2 and TRBJ2-1, with TRBD2 as a possible D gene (6 bases). The length of the CDR3 is 17 residues. The germline CDR1 and CDR2 sequences are SGHAT and FQNNGV. The CDR3 reads CASSLVLGEAHGDERFF. The CDR3 coding sequence is TGTGCCAGCAGCTTAGTCCTCGGGGAGGCCCACGGGGATGAGCGGTTCTTC.

The J gene is TRBJ2-7, the V gene TRBV3-1, with TRBD2 matching over 11 bases. V trimming: 0 bases; J trimming: 7 bases; junction bases outside the gene matches: 11. The CDR3 runs to 17 residues. CDR1 is LGHDT and CDR2 is YNNKEL in the germline V gene (reference sequence). This CDR3 is CASSQDAETSGNLEQYF. The CDR3 DNA sequence: TGTGCCAGCAGCCAAGATGCAGAGACTAGCGGGAATTTAGAGCAGTACTTC.